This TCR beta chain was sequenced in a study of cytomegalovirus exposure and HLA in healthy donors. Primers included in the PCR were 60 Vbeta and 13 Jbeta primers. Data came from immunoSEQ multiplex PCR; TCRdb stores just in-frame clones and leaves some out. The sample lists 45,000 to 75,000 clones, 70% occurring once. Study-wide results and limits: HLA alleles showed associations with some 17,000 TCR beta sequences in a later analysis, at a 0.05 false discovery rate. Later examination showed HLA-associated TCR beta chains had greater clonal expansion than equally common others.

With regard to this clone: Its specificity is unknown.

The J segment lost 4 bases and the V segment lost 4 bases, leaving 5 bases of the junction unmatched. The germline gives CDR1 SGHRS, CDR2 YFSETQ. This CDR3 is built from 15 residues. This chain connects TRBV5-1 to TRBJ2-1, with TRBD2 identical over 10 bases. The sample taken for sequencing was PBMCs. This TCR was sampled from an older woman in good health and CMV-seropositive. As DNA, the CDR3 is TGCGCCAGCAGCGAGCTAGCGGGGGCGTACAATGAGCAGTTCTTC. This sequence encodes CASSELAGAYNEQFF.